This TCR beta chain appears in the sequencing data of a study of shared clonotypes between healthy human individuals. Study results and caveats: Represented diversity (both genetic and exposure-history) was limited by the small number of donors.

The CDR3 sequence is 14 residues long. The V gene end was trimmed by 1 base and the J gene end by 9 bases; junction bases not matched to a gene: 6. The germline gives CDR1 SGHDN, CDR2 FVKESK. For this clone: Its target is unknown.

The donors, all of them Caucasian adults, lived in Nashville, Tennessee. The split of CD4+ cells yielded CD45RA+ naive and CD45RA-negative memory subsets. Genomic DNA belonging to each subset was distributed in equal measure over several immunoSEQ plates. Libraries were prepared by immunoSEQ multiplex PCR; TCRdb keeps only in-frame clonotypes and omits some of them. The table records 1.6 million or so clones, approximately 98.5% of them present only once. The sequence was obtained from a man aged 25 to 40 in good health. The rearrangement links TRBV14 to TRBJ1-5; 7 nucleotides match TRBD1. The sequenced sample consisted of naive CD4+ T cells sorted from blood. The subset denotes: CD45RA+ positively selected. The CDR3 bases are TGTGCCAGCAGCCAAGGGGGGGACAGCGGGCCCCAGCATTTT. Translated: CASSQGGDSGPQHF.